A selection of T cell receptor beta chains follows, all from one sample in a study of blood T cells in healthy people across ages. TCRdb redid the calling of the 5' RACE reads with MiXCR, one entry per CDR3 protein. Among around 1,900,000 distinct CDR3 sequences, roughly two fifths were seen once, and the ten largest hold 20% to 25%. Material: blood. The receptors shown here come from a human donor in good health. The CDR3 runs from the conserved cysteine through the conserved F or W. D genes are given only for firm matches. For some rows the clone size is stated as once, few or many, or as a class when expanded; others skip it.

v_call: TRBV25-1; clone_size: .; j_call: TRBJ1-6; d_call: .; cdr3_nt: TGTGCCAGCACACGACGGGGATCACCCCTCCACTTT; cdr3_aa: CASTRRGSPLHF
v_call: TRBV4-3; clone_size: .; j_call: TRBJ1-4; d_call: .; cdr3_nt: TGCGCCAGCAGCCAAGAAGGGGCGAGGGGAAAACTGTTTTTT; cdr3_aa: CASSQEGARGKLFF
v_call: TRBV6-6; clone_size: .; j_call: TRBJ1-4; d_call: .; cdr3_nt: TGTGCCAGCAGTTGGATCGAAACGGTACTGTTTTTT; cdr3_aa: CASSWIETVLFF
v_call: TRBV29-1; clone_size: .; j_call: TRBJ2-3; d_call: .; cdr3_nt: TGCAGCGTGGATCGGGACCGCTCTCGGGGTACGCAGTATTTT; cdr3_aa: CSVDRDRSRGTQYF
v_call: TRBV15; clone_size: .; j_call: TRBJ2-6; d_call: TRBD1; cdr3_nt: TGTGCCACCAGCAAAGCAGGGGGCACAATCTCTGGGGCCAACGTCCTGACTTTC; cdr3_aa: CATSKAGGTISGANVLTF
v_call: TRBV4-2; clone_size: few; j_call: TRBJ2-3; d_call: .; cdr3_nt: TGTGCCAGCAGCCAAGGGGCTGGACTTAGCACAGATACGCAGTATTTT; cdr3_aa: CASSQGAGLSTDTQYF
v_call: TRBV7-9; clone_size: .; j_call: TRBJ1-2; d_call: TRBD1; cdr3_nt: TGTGCCAGCAGCCTCGCCGTAGGGACAGGGGCTGGCTACACCTTC; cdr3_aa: CASSLAVGTGAGYTF
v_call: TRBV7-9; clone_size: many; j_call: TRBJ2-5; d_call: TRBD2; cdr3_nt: TGTGCCAGCAGCTTAAGCGGGAAAGAGACCCAGTACTTC; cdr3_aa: CASSLSGKETQYF
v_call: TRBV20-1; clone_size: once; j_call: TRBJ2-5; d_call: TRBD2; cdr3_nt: TGCAGTGCTAGAGATGGGCGGGGGCAAGAGACCCAGTACTTC; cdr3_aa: CSARDGRGQETQYF
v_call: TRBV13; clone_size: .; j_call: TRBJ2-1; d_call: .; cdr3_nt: TGTGCCAGCAGCTTACGACTGAATGAGCAGTTCTTC; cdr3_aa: CASSLRLNEQFF
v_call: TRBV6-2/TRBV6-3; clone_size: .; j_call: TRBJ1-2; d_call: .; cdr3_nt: TGTGTCAGCAGTGCTACCAAAAATCTGCTCTATGGCTACACCTTC; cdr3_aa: CVSSATKNLLYGYTF
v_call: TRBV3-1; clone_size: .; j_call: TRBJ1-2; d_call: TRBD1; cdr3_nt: TGTGCCAGCAGCCCAGGGGGATCGCGATATGGCTACACCTTC; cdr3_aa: CASSPGGSRYGYTF
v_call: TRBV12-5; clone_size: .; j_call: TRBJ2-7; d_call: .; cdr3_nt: TGTGCTAGTGGTTTGACTAGCTTCGAGCAGTACTTC; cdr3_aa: CASGLTSFEQYF
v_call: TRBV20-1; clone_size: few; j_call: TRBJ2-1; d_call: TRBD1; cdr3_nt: TGCAGTGCTAGGGCAAGACAGGGCTACAATGAGCAGTTCTTC; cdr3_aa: CSARARQGYNEQFF
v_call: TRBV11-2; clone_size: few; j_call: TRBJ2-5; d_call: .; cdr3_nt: TGTGCCAGCCGAGAGACAGATCAAGAGACCCAGTACTTC; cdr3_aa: CASRETDQETQYF
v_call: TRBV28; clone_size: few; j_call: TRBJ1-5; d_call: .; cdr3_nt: TGTGCCAGCAGTTCCGTCCTCAATCAGCCCCAGCATTTT; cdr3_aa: CASSSVLNQPQHF
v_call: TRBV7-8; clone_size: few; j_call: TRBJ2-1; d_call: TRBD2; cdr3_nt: TGTGCCAGCAGCTTAGCCGGGGGGGAGGACTCCTACAATGAGCAGTTCTTC; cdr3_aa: CASSLAGGEDSYNEQFF
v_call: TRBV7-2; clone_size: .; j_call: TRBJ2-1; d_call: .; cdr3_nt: TGTGCCAGCAGCTGGGCAGCAAACGGAGATAATGAGCAGTTCTTC; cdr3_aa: CASSWAANGDNEQFF
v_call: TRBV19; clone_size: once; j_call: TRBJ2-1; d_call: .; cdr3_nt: TGTGCCAGTTTTTCCCCGGCCGGCAATGAGCAGTTCTTC; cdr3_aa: CASFSPAGNEQFF
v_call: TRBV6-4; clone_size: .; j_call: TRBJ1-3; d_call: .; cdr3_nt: TGTGCCAGCAGAGCCCCCGGACAGCACTCTGGAAACACCATATATTTT; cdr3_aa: CASRAPGQHSGNTIYF
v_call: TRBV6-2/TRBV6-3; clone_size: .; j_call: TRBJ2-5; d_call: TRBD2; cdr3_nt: TGTGCCAGCAGTTTTCCCCTTGGAGCGGGGTTACCTTTAGAGACCCAGTACTTC; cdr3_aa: CASSFPLGAGLPLETQYF
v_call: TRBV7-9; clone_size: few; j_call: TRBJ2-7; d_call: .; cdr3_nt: TGTGCCAGCAGCTTTAGGGGGGAGGAGCAGTACTTC; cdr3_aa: CASSFRGEEQYF
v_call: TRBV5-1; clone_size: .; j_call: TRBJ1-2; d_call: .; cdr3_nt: TGCGCCAGCAGCTTGACACCTCCTAATGGCTACACCTTC; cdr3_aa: CASSLTPPNGYTF
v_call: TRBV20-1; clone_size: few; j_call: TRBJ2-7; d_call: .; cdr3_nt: TGCAGTGCTAGCGGTGGGGATTCCTACGAGCAGTACTTC; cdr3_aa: CSASGGDSYEQYF
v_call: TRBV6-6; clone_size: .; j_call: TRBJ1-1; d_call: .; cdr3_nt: TGTGCCAGCAGTCCCCCAGGGGAGCGGAACACTGAAGCTTTCTTT; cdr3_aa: CASSPPGERNTEAFF
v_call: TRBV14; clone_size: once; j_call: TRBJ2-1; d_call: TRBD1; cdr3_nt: TGTGCCAGCAGCCCAGGACAGGTCGACATGGAGCAGTTCTTC; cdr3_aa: CASSPGQVDMEQFF
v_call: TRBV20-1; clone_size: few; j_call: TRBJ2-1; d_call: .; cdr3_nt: TGCAGTGCTAGGGGGATGCGGGGCGGGGTGGACAATGAGCAGTTCTTC; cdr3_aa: CSARGMRGGVDNEQFF
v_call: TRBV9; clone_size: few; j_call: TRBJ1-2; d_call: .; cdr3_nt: TGTGCCAGCAGCGCATCCCCCTATAATGGCTACACCTTC; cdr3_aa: CASSASPYNGYTF
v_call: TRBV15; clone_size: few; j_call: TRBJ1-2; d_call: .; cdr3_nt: TGTGCCACCAGCGGTAGGACCTTTTATGGCTACACCTTC; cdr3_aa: CATSGRTFYGYTF
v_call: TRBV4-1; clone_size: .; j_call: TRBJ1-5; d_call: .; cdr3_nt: TGCGCCAGCAGCCAAGATAGTGGGATCGCTCAGCCCCAGCATTTT; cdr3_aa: CASSQDSGIAQPQHF
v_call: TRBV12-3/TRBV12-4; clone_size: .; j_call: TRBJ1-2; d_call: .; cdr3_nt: TGTGCCAGCAGTTTATGGGCAGATGGGTCTGGCTACACCTTC; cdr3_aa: CASSLWADGSGYTF
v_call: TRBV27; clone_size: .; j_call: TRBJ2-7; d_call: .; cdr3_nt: TGTGCCAGCAGCCCCGGGACAAGGGGTTTTCTTTACGAGCAGTACTTC; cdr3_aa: CASSPGTRGFLYEQYF
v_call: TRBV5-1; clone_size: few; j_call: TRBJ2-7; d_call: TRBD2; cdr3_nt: TGCGCCAGCAGCTTGGAACCGGGACTAGAGAGCGAGCAGTACTTC; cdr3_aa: CASSLEPGLESEQYF
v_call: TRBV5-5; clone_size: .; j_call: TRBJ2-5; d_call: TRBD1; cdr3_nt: TGTGCCAGCAGCGCAGAAACAGGGGGAGTAGAGACCCAGTACTTC; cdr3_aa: CASSAETGGVETQYF
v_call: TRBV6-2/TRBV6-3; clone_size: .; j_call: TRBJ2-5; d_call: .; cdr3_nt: TGTACCAGCAGGGAAGCCAACCAAGAGACCCAGTACTTC; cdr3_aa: CTSREANQETQYF
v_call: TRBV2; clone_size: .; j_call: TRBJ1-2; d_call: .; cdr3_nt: TGTGCCAGCTGGGGTACGGGCTATGGCTACACCTTC; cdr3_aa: CASWGTGYGYTF
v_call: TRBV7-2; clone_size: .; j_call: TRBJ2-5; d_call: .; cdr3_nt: TGTGCCAGCACCAGCCAACTCATACAAGAGACCCAGTACTTC; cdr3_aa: CASTSQLIQETQYF
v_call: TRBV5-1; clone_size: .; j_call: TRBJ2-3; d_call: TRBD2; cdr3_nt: TGCGCCAGCAGCACCTGGACTAGCTCGACAGATACGCAGTATTTT; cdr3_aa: CASSTWTSSTDTQYF
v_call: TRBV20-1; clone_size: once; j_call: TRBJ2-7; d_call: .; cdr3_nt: TGCAGTGCCTGGGACACCGACTCCTACGAGCAGTACTTC; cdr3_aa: CSAWDTDSYEQYF
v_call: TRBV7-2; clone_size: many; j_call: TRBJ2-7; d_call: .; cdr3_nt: TGCGCCAGCAGCTTACAACGCGAGCAGTACTTC; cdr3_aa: CASSLQREQYF
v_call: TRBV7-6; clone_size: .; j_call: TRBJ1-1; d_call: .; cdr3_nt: TGTGCCAGCAGCTTAGCCCCTGCTGGACAGTTAGGAACTGAAGCTTTCTTT; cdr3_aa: CASSLAPAGQLGTEAFF
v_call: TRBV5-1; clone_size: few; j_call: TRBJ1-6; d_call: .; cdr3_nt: TGCGCCAGCAGCTTACACAGGGACGGCAATTCACCCCTCCACTTT; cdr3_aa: CASSLHRDGNSPLHF
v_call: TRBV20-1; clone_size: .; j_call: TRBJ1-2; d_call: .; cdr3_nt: TGCAGTGCTAGAGACGTCGGCGGCCGCATACAAAACTATGGCTACACCTTC; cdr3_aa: CSARDVGGRIQNYGYTF
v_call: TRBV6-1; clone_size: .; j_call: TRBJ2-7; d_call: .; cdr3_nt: TGTGCCAGCCTCGGGGGAACCTACGAGCAGTACTTC; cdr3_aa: CASLGGTYEQYF
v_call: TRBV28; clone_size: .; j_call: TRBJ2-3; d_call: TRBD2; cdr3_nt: TGTGCCAGCAGTTTCAAAGGCAGTCTAGCGGGGGGGCTTCCAGATACGCAGTATTTT; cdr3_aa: CASSFKGSLAGGLPDTQYF
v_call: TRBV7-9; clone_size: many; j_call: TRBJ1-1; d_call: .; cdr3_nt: TGTGCCAGCAGCTTACCAGGCAGGGCGGTCACTGAAGCTTTCTTT; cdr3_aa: CASSLPGRAVTEAFF
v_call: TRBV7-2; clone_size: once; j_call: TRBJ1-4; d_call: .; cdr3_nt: TGTGCCAGCAGCCCCAACACCGCCGGGGATGAAAAACTGTTTTTT; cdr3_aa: CASSPNTAGDEKLFF
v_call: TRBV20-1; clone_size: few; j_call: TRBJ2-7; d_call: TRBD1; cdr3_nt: TGCAGTGCTCCCGGGACAGGGGTCTACGAGCAGTACTTC; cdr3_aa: CSAPGTGVYEQYF
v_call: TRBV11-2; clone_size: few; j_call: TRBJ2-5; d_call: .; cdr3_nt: TGTGCCAGCAGCACCTCGTGGGGGTACCAAGAGACCCAGTACTTC; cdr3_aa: CASSTSWGYQETQYF